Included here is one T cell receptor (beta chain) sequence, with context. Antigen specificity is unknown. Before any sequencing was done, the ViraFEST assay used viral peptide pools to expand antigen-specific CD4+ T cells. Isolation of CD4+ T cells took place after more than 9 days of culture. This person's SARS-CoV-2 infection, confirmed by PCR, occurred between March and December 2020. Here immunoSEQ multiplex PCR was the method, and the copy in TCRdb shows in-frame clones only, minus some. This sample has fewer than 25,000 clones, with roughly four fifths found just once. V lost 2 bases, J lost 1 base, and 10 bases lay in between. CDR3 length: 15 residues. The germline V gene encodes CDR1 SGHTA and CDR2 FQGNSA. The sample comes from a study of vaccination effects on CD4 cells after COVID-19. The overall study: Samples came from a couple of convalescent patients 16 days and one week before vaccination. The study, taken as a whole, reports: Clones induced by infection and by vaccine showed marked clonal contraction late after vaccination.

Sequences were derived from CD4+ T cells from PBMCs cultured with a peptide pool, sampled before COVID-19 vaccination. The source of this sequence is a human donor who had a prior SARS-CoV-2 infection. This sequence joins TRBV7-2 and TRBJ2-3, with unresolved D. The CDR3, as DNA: TGTGCCAGCAGCTTATATCTGGTAGGCACAGATACGCAGTATTTT. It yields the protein CASSLYLVGTDTQYF.